These 7 T cell receptor beta chains came from one sample sequenced in a study of blood T cells in healthy people across ages (dated by TCRdb to between 2014 and 2017). To prepare the library, 5' RACE was applied. The sequencer was an Illumina HiSeq 2500. The second PCR ran for about 6 to 11 cycles and used a J-beta primer mix along with a sample-barcoded 5' primer. In TCRdb, the public reads were trimmed at Q25 with fastp and aligned with MiXCR, with productive beta chains retained. Each CDR3 protein gets just one entry, which takes the most common genes and DNA from the rows behind it. The table for this sample lists nearly 1 million distinct CDR3 sequences; approximately 50% of them were counted only once. The ten largest clones capture about 20% of the sample. Source material: blood. The receptors stem from a woman aged 55-75 years in good health.

The genes are TRBV5-1 and TRBJ2-3, with TRBD2 matching 14 bases. The trim removed 0 bases at V and 3 bases at J, leaving 3 bases unmatched. From germline, CDR1 is SGHRS and CDR2 YFSETQ. CDR3 length: 17 residues. The DNA of the CDR3 is TGCGCCAGCAGCTTGGCACGGACTAGCGGGGGGACAGATACGCAGTATTTT. Its translation: CASSLARTSGGTDTQYF.

The rearrangement links TRBV7-2 to TRBJ2-3, with TRBD2 matching 8 bases. The CDR3 totals 16 residues. CDR1 and CDR2 (germline): SGHTA, FQGNSA. V lost 1 base and J lost 2; bases outside the gene matches: 5. The CDR3 bases are TGTGCCAGCAGCTTAGGAGCTAGCGGGTACACAGATACGCAGTATTTT. Translated: CASSLGASGYTDTQYF.

The DNA for the CDR3 is TGTGCCAGCAGCAAGACGGGGAGGGGATGGTTACACATTCAGTACTTC. Translating gives CASSKTGRGWLHIQYF. V and J are TRBV7-2 and TRBJ2-4; 7 bases are shared with TRBD2. Germline trimming cut 5 bases from V and 8 bases from J; bases unmatched to any gene: 15. Germline V gives CDR1 SGHTA, CDR2 FQGNSA. The CDR3 spans 16 residues.

The chain joins TRBV5-1 to TRBJ2-4; no clear D gene. Matching the DNA end better, TRBJ2-7 makes the J call doubtful. The CDR3 is made up of 16 amino acids. Germline V CDR1 and CDR2: SGHRS, YFSETQ. CDR3 region: CASSSSRLTKTYEQYF. CDR3 coding DNA: TGCGCCAGCAGCTCGAGCCGGTTAACCAAAACCTACGAGCAGTACTTC.

The chain couples TRBV5-6 to TRBJ1-5; 7 bases align to TRBD1. The CDR3 has 18 amino acids. After removal of 7 bases from V and 0 bases from J, the junction contained 16 bases not matched to a gene. Germline CDR1 is SGHDT and CDR2 is YYEEEE. CDR3 in DNA: TGTGCCAGCTCACCGGGACAGAAAACAATTTATAGCAATCAGCCCCAGCATTTT. Amino acid sequence: CASSPGQKTIYSNQPQHF.

The chain joins TRBV7-6 to TRBJ1-3; D gene ambiguous. Looked up from germline, CDR1 is SGHVS and CDR2 is FNYEAQ. V dropped 0 bases and J dropped 0 bases, with 9 bases sitting between them. This CDR3 is built from 16 residues. As DNA, the CDR3 is TGTGCCAGCAGCTTAGCGACTCGGAGCTCTGGAAACACCATATATTTT. Protein: CASSLATRSSGNTIYF.

This chain uses TRBV12-3 or TRBV12-4 with TRBJ2-1; no clear D. Trimming cost V 6 bases and J 6 bases, with 12 bases left between them. CDR3 length: 13 amino acids. Here the CDR3 reads CASRPRASNEQFF. The CDR3 DNA reads TGTGCCAGCAGACCAAGGGCATCCAATGAGCAGTTCTTC.